This TCR beta chain was recovered during a study of identical twins. This clonotype was seen repeatedly, ten times or more. TCRdb re-analysed the 5' RACE reads in MiXCR, keeping a single row per CDR3 protein. Of 1.5 million to 2 million distinct CDR3 sequences in the sample, around 29% were seen once. This CDR3 has 13 residues. Trimming took off 5 bases at V and 2 bases at J, with 4 bases between the two ends. Sequences were obtained from cord blood. This clonotype was sampled from a newborn girl in good health. This chain connects TRBV12-3 or TRBV12-4 to TRBJ2-6; D is ambiguous. CDR3: CASSRTGANVLTF. The DNA for the CDR3 is TGTGCCAGCAGTCGAACTGGGGCCAACGTCCTGACTTTC.